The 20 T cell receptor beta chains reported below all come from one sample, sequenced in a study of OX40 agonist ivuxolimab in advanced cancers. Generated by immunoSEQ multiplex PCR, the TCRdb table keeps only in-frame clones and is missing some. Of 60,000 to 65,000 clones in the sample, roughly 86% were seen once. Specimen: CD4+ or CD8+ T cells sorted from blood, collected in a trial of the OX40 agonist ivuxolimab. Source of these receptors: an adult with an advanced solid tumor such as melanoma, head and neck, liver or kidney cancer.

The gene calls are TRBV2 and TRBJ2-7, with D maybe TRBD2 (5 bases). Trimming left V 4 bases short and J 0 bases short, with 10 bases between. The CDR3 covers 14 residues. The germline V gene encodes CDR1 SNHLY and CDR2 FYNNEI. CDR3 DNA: TGTGCCAGCAGTGCCTACCGGGGCTCCTACGAGCAGTACTTC. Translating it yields CASSAYRGSYEQYF.

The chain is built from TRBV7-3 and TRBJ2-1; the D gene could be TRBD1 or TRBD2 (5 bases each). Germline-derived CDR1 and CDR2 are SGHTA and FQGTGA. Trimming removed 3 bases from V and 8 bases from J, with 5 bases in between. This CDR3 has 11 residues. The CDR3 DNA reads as TGTGCCAGCAGCTTGGGGGATGAGCAGTTCTTC. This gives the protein CASSLGDEQFF.

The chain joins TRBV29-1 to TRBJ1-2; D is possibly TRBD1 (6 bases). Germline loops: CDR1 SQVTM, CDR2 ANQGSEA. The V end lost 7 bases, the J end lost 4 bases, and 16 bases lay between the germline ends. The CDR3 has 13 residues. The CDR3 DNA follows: TGCAGCGCTGGGGACAACTACCTCTATGGCTACACCTTC. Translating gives CSAGDNYLYGYTF.

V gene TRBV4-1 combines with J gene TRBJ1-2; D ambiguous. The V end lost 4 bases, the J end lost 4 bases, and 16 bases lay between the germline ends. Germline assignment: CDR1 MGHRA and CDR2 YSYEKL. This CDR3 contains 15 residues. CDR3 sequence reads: CASSPLKGNSYGYTF. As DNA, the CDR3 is TGCGCCAGCAGCCCTCTAAAGGGCAACAGCTATGGCTACACCTTC.

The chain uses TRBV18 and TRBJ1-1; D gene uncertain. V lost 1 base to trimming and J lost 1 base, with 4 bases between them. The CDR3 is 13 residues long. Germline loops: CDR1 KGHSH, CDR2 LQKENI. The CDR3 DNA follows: TGTGCCAGCTCACCACAGGGGAACACTGAAGCTTTCTTT. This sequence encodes CASSPQGNTEAFF.

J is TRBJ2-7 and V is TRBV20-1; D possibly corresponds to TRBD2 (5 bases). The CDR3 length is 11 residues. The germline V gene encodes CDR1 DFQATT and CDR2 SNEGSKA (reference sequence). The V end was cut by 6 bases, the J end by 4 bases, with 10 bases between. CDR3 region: CSAGVEYEQYF. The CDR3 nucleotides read TGCAGTGCCGGGGTCGAGTACGAGCAGTACTTC.

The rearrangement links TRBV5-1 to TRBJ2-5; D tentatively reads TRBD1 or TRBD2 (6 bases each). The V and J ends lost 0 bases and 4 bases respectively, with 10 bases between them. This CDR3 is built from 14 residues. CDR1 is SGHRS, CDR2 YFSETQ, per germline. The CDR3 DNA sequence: TGCGCCAGCAGCTTGGAAGGGGGAGGAGAGACCCAGTACTTC. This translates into CASSLEGGGETQYF.

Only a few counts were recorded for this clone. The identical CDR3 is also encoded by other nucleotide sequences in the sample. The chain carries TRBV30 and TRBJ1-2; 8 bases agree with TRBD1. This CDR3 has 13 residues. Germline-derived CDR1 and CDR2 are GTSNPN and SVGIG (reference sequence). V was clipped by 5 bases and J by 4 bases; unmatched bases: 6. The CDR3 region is CAWGRDRPYGYTF. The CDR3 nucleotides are TGTGCCTGGGGGAGGGACAGGCCCTATGGCTACACCTTC.

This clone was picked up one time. CDR3 in DNA: TGCGCCAGCAGCCCCGGGACAGGGGGCTTGGGGGAGACCCAGTACTTC. This codes for CASSPGTGGLGETQYF. The chain employs TRBV5-1 and TRBJ2-5, with 12 bases matching TRBD1. CDR1 is SGHRS and CDR2 is YFSETQ in the germline V gene. The CDR3 runs 16 residues. Trimming removed 4 bases from V and 5 bases from J; junction bases left unmatched: 9.

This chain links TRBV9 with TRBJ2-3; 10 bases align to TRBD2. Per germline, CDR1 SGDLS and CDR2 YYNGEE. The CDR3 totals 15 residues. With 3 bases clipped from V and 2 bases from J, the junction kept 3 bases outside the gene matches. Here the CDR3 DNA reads TGTGCCAGCAGCGCCGGACTAGCGGTCACAGATACGCAGTATTTT. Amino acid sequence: CASSAGLAVTDTQYF.

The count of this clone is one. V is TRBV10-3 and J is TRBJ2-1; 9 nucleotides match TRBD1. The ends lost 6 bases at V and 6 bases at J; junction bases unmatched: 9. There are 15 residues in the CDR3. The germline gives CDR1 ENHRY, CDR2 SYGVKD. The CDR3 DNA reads TGTGCCATCAGCCCCTCTTGGACAGGGGTCAATGAGCAGTTCTTC. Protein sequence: CAISPSWTGVNEQFF.

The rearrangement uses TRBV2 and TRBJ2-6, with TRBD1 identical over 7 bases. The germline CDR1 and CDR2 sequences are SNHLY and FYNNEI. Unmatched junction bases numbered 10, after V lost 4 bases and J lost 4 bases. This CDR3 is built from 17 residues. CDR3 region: CASSGSSTGTGANVLTF. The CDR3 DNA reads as TGTGCCAGCAGTGGGTCTTCGACAGGGACCGGGGCCAACGTCCTGACTTTC. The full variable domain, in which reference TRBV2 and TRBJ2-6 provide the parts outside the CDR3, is EPEVTQTPSHQVTQMGQEVILRCVPISNHLYFYWYRQILGQKVEFLVSFYNNEISEKSEIFDDQFSVERPDGSNFTLKIRSTKLEDSAMYFCASSGSSTGTGANVLTFGAGSRLTVL.

This CDR3 is CASSLGREAYYEQYF. The CDR3 coding sequence is TGTGCCAGCAGCTTAGGTCGGGAGGCATACTACGAGCAGTACTTC. The V gene is TRBV7-2, the J gene TRBJ2-5; 7 bases agree with TRBD2. The DNA end is a closer match to TRBJ2-7, so the J assignment may be wrong. Germline V gives CDR1 SGHTA, CDR2 FQGNSA. CDR3 length equals 15 residues.

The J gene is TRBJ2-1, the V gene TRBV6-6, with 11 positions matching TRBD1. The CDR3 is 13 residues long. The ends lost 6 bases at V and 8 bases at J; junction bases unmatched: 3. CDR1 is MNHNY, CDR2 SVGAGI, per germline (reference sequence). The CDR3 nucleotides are TGTGCCAGCAGCCGGACAGGGGGCCATGAGCAGTTCTTC. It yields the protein CASSRTGGHEQFF.

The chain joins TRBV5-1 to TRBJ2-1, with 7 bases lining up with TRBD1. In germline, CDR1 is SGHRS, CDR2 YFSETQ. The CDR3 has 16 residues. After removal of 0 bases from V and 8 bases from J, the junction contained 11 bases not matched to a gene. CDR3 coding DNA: TGCGCCAGCAGCTTGGAGGTACAGGGGAGAAAGGATGAGCAGTTCTTC. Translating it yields CASSLEVQGRKDEQFF.

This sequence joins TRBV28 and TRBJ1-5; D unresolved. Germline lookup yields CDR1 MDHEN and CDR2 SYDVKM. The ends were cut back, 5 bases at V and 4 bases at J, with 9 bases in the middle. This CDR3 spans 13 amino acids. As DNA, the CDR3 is TGTGCCAGCAGTCCCGTAGAGAATCAGCCCCAGCATTTT. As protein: CASSPVENQPQHF.

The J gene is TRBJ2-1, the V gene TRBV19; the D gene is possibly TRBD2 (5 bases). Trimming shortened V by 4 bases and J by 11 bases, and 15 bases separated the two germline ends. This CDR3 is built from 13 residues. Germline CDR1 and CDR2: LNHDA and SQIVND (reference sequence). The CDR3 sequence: CASSNTRVGKQFF. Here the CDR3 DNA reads TGTGCCAGTAGTAATACTAGGGTGGGGAAGCAGTTCTTC.

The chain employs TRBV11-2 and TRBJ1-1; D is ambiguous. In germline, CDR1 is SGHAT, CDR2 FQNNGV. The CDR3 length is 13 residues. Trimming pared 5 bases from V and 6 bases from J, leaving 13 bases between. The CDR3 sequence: CASSQEFGAEAFF. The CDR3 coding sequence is TGTGCCAGCAGCCAGGAGTTCGGTGCTGAAGCTTTCTTT.

In nucleotides, the CDR3 is TGTGCCAGCAAAGGGGAGGGGTATCAGCCCCAGCATTTT. Amino acid sequence: CASKGEGYQPQHF. The rearrangement joins TRBV6-6 to TRBJ1-5, with D maybe TRBD1 (5 bases). Germline loops: CDR1 MNHNY, CDR2 SVGAGI (reference sequence). V was clipped by 7 bases and J by 5 bases, with 12 bases between them. This CDR3 contains 13 residues.

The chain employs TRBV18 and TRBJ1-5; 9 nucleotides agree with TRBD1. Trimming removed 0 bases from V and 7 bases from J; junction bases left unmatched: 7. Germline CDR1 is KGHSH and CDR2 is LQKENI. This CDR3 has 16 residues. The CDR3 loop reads CASSPPGTGLGQPQHF. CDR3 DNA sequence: TGTGCCAGCTCACCACCCGGGACAGGGCTTGGCCAGCCCCAGCATTTT.